These 19 T cell receptor beta chains originate from one sample sequenced in a study of radiotherapy plus CTLA-4 blockade in lung cancer. Sequencing used immunoSEQ multiplex PCR; TCRdb keeps in-frame clones, though not all of them. The data hold roughly 93,000 clones, with 75% to 90% observed a single time. The material sequenced was peripheral blood, taken from a patient treated with radiotherapy plus ipilimumab. Receptor source: a human donor with non-small cell lung cancer who had a partial response to radiotherapy plus ipilimumab.

This clone appeared a few times. The J gene is TRBJ2-2, the V gene TRBV14; TRBD2 matches 9 bases. Germline assignment: CDR1 SGHDN and CDR2 FVKESK. Trimming removed 0 bases from V and 6 bases from J; junction bases left unmatched: 8. The CDR3 loop spans 17 amino acids. The CDR3 DNA follows: TGTGCCAGCAGCCAAGAGTCCGCGGGAGGGCCTGCCGGGGAGCTGTTTTTT. This encodes CASSQESAGGPAGELFF. Full variable domain (outside the CDR3, taken from reference TRBV14 and TRBJ2-2): EAGVTQFPSHSVIEKGQTVTLRCDPISGHDNLYWYRRVMGKEIKFLLHFVKESKQDESGMPNNRFLAERTGGTYSTLKVQPAELEDSGVYFCASSQESAGGPAGELFFGEGSRLTVL.

This sequence joins TRBV2 and TRBJ1-1; D gene ambiguous. V gave up 9 bases and J gave up 1 base, with 12 bases separating them. CDR1 is SNHLY, CDR2 FYNNEI, per germline. This CDR3 has 13 residues. The CDR3 nucleotides are TGTGCCAGTCTGAAAGAGAGGAACACTGAAGCTTTCTTT. As protein: CASLKERNTEAFF.

The chain couples TRBV6-1 to TRBJ2-3, with 8 bases identical to TRBD1. CDR1 MNHNS and CDR2 SASEGT come from the germline V gene. The V segment lost 7 bases and the J segment 0 bases; nucleotides outside the gene matches: 6. CDR3 size: 15 residues. CDR3 residues: CASTRWTGSTDTQYF. DNA for the CDR3: TGTGCCAGCACACGGTGGACAGGGAGCACAGATACGCAGTATTTT.

This rearrangement joins TRBV27 to TRBJ2-1, with 9 bases lining up with TRBD2. Germline CDR1 is MNHEY and CDR2 is SMNVEV (reference sequence). J was trimmed by 9 bases and V by 2 bases; bases with no gene match: 11. This CDR3 spans 16 amino acids. The CDR3 DNA is TGTGCCAGCAGTTTAGTTGCGGGAGGGAAGTTAGGTGAGCAGTTCTTC. Its protein is CASSLVAGGKLGEQFF.

This rearrangement joins TRBV6-5 to TRBJ2-7, with D possibly being TRBD2 (5 bases). V lost 6 bases and J 5 bases, leaving 17 bases between the germline ends. There are 14 residues in the CDR3. Per the germline V gene, CDR1 is MNHEY and CDR2 is SVGAGI. In nucleotides, the CDR3 is TGTGCCAGCAGAGTATACAGAGGGTCGAACGAGCAGTACTTC. It codes for CASRVYRGSNEQYF.

CDR3 nucleotide sequence: TGTGCCAGCAGCATACAGGGGACTCAGCCCCAGCATTTT. This translates into CASSIQGTQPQHF. The V call is TRBV5-4, the J call TRBJ1-5; 7 positions match TRBD1. This CDR3 spans 13 amino acids. CDR1 and CDR2 (germline): SGHNT, YYREEE (reference sequence). The junction had 4 bases not matched to a gene; V was cut back by 4 bases and J by 6 bases.

The chain joins TRBV27 to TRBJ2-7; 7 nucleotides align to TRBD1. The CDR3 is 16 amino acids. The junction had 15 bases not matched to a gene; V was cut back by 2 bases and J by 8 bases. The germline V gene has CDR1 MNHEY and CDR2 SMNVEV (reference sequence). CDR3 sequence: CASSLGDRAGPTKQYF. CDR3 DNA: TGTGCCAGCAGTTTAGGCGACAGGGCGGGTCCTACGAAGCAGTACTTC.

The chain uses TRBV4-1 and TRBJ2-7, with 9 bases fitting TRBD1. V shed 3 bases and J 2 bases; nucleotides not matched to a gene: 2. The CDR3 runs 14 residues. The germline CDR1 and CDR2 sequences are MGHRA and YSYEKL. CDR3: CASSQGQGTYEQYF. The CDR3 nucleotides read TGCGCCAGCAGCCAGGGACAGGGTACCTACGAGCAGTACTTC.

As regards this clone: Other DNA sequences in the sample encode the same CDR3. The rearrangement links TRBV9 to TRBJ1-1, with 9 bases matching TRBD1. The CDR3 runs 15 residues. V was clipped by 3 bases and J by 2 bases; unmatched bases: 5. Germline-derived CDR1 and CDR2 are SGDLS and YYNGEE. The CDR3, as DNA: TGTGCCAGCAGCGAACAGGGGGCCCTAAACACTGAAGCTTTCTTT. It translates to CASSEQGALNTEAFF.

The rearrangement links TRBV14 to TRBJ1-1; 7 bases are a match to TRBD1. In germline, CDR1 is SGHDN, CDR2 FVKESK. There are 14 residues in the CDR3. The V segment lost 7 bases and the J segment 4 bases; nucleotides outside the gene matches: 9. CDR3 DNA sequence: TGTGCCAGCAACCGACAGGGTCTGAGCACTGAAGCTTTCTTT. Its protein product is CASNRQGLSTEAFF.

The table lists this clone with a count of one. The V gene is TRBV20-1, the J gene TRBJ1-2; D gene ambiguous. CDR1 DFQATT and CDR2 SNEGSKA come from the germline V gene (reference sequence). The CDR3 length is 10 residues. V shed 6 bases and J shed 3 bases, with 5 bases lying between them. The CDR3 loop reads CSAPDYGYTF. DNA of the CDR3: TGCAGTGCCCCGGACTATGGCTACACCTTC.

This chain uses TRBV5-1 with TRBJ1-2, with D possibly matching TRBD1 (5 bases). Trimming removed 2 bases at V and 3 bases at J, with 14 bases between. Germline values: CDR1 SGHRS, CDR2 YFSETQ. This CDR3 is built from 15 residues. The CDR3 nucleotides read TGCGCCAGCAGCTTCATGCCAGGGAAAGACTATGGCTACACCTTC. This sequence encodes CASSFMPGKDYGYTF.

The chain recombines TRBV5-6 with TRBJ2-1; possibly TRBD2 for D (6 bases). The CDR3 has 15 residues. V lost 1 base, J lost 4 bases, and 12 bases lay in between. Germline V gene lookup returns CDR1 SGHDT and CDR2 YYEEEE. CDR3 sequence: CASSLLAGPYNEQFF. CDR3 coding DNA: TGTGCCAGCAGCTTGTTGGCGGGACCGTACAATGAGCAGTTCTTC. The entire variable domain, with the rest obtained from reference TRBV5-6 and TRBJ2-1, is as follows: DAGVTQSPTHLIKTRGQQVTLRCSPKSGHDTVSWYQQALGQGPQFIFQYYEEEERQRGNFPDRFSGHQFPNYSSELNVNALLLGDSALYLCASSLLAGPYNEQFFGPGTRLTVL.

This clone was seen more than once but under ten times. The gene calls are TRBV6-6 and TRBJ1-5, with D unclear. V lost 3 bases and J lost 0, with 6 bases in between. The CDR3 covers 14 residues. Germline V gives CDR1 MNHNY, CDR2 SVGAGI (reference sequence). Written as DNA, the CDR3 is TGTGCCAGCAGTTATTCGGGTAGCAATCAGCCCCAGCATTTT. Its translation is CASSYSGSNQPQHF.

The rearrangement joins TRBV7-9 to TRBJ1-5; TRBD1 matches at 7 bases. CDR1 is SEHNR, CDR2 FQNEAQ, per germline (reference sequence). The CDR3 has 15 amino acids. After removal of 1 base from V and 4 bases from J, the junction contained 4 bases not matched to a gene. The CDR3 sequence is CASSLGQGVNQPQHF. CDR3 nucleotides: TGTGCCAGCAGCTTAGGCCAGGGGGTGAATCAGCCCCAGCATTTT.

This rearrangement joins TRBV11-2 to TRBJ1-6; TRBD1 might be the D (5 bases). V lost 5 bases to trimming and J lost 10 bases, with 15 bases between them. Germline CDR1 SGHAT, CDR2 FQNNGV. This CDR3 region has 14 residues. The CDR3 spells CASSNAGWRSPLHF. For the CDR3, the DNA is TGTGCCAGCAGCAACGCAGGGTGGCGATCACCCCTCCACTTT. Full variable domain (missing parts from reference TRBV11-2 and TRBJ1-6): EAGVAQSPRYKIIEKRQSVAFWCNPISGHATLYWYQQILGQGPKLLIQFQNNGVVDDSQLPKDRFSAERLKGVDSTLKIQPAKLEDSAVYLCASSNAGWRSPLHFGNGTRLTVT.

The chain carries TRBV19 and TRBJ1-5; tentative D call: TRBD1 (5 bases). Per the germline V gene, CDR1 is LNHDA and CDR2 is SQIVND (reference sequence). The ends were cut back, 6 bases at V and 2 bases at J, with 20 bases in the middle. The CDR3 consists of 17 residues. The CDR3 protein is CASRVAGGALGNQPQHF. In DNA, the CDR3 is TGTGCCAGTAGGGTTGCGGGAGGGGCGCTCGGCAATCAGCCCCAGCATTTT.

The V gene is TRBV2, the J gene TRBJ2-3, with D possibly being TRBD2 (5 bases). This CDR3 contains 13 residues. Germline CDR1 reads SNHLY; CDR2 reads FYNNEI. V was cut by 1 base and J by 5 bases, with 7 bases left in between. CDR3 DNA sequence: TGTGCCAGCAGTGAAGGGAGCGGAGATACGCAGTATTTT. It specifies CASSEGSGDTQYF.

CDR3 coding DNA: TGTGCCAGCAGTGAAGGCGGGAGCTACAATGAGCAGTTCTTC. This translates into CASSEGGSYNEQFF. V and J are TRBV2 and TRBJ2-1; TRBD2 agrees at 7 bases. From germline, CDR1 is SNHLY and CDR2 FYNNEI. Trimming took 1 base from V and 3 from J; bases not matched to a gene: 0. CDR3 length: 14 residues. Using reference TRBV2 and TRBJ2-1 for the parts outside the CDR3, the full variable domain is EPEVTQTPSHQVTQMGQEVILRCVPISNHLYFYWYRQILGQKVEFLVSFYNNEISEKSEIFDDQFSVERPDGSNFTLKIRSTKLEDSAMYFCASSEGGSYNEQFFGPGTRLTVL.